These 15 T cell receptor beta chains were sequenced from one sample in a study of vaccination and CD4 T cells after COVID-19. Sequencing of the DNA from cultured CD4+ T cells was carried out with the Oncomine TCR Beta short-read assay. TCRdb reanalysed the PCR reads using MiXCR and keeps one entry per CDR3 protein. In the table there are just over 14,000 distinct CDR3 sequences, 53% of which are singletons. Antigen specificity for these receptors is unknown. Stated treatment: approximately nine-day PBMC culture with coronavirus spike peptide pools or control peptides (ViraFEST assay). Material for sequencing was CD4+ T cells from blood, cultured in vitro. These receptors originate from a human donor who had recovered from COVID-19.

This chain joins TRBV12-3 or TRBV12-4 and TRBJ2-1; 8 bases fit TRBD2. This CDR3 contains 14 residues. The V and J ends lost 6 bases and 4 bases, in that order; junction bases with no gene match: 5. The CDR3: CASRQRELYNEQFF. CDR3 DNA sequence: TGTGCCAGCAGGCAGCGGGAGTTGTACAATGAGCAGTTCTTC.

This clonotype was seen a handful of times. The CDR3: CASTGTAKETQYF. The CDR3 DNA follows: TGTGCTTCCACCGGGACAGCAAAAGAGACCCAGTACTTC. V usage is TRBV30 and J usage is TRBJ2-5; 7 nucleotides align to TRBD1. Germline CDR1 reads GTSNPN; CDR2 reads SVGIG (reference sequence). The CDR3 runs to 13 residues.

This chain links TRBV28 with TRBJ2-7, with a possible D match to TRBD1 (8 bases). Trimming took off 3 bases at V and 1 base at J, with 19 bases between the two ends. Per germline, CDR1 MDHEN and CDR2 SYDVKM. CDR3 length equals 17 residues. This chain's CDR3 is CASSFFGQGLTSYEQYF. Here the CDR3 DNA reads TGTGCCAGCAGTTTCTTCGGACAGGGACTAACGTCCTACGAGCAGTACTTC.

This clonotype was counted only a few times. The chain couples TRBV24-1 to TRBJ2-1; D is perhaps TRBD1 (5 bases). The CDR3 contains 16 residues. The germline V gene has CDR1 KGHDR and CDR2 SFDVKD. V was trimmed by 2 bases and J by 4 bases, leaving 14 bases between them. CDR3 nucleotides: TGTGCCACCAGTGATTCACCAGGGAATCGATACAATGAGCAGTTCTTC. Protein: CATSDSPGNRYNEQFF.

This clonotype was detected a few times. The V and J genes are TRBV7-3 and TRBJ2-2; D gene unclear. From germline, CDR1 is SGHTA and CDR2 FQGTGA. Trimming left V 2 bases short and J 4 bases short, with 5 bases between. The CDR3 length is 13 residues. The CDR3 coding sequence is TGTGCCAGCAGCTTACAATCCACCGGGGAGCTGTTTTTT. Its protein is CASSLQSTGELFF. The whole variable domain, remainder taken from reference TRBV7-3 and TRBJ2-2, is GAGVSQTPSNKVTEKGKYVELRCDPISGHTALYWYRQSLGQGPEFLIYFQGTGAADDSGLPNDRFFAVRPEGSVSTLKIQRTERGDSAVYLCASSLQSTGELFFGEGSRLTVL.

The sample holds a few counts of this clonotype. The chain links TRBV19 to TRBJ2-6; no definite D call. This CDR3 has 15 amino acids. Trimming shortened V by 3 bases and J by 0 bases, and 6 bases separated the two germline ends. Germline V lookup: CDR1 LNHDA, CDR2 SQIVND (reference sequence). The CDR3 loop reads CASSIPNSGANVLTF. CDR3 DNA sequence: TGTGCCAGTAGTATCCCCAACTCTGGGGCCAACGTCCTGACTTTC.

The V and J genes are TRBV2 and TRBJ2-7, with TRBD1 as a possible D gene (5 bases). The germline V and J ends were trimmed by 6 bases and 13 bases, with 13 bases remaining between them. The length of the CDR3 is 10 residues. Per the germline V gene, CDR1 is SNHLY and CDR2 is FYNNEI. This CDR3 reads CASSRTLTYF. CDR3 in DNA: TGTGCCAGCAGCCGGACACTAACCTACTTC.

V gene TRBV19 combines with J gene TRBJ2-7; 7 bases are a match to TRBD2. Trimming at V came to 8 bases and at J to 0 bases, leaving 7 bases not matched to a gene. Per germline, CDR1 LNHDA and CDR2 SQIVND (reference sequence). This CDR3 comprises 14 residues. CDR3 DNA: TGTGCCAGTCGGGAGCTAGCGGCCTCCTACGAGCAGTACTTC. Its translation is CASRELAASYEQYF.

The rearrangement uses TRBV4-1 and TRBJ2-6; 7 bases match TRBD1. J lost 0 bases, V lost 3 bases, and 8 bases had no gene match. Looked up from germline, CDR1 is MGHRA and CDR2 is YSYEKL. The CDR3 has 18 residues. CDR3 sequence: CASSQWTGYYSGANVLTF. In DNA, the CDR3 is TGCGCCAGCAGCCAGTGGACAGGTTATTACTCTGGGGCCAACGTCCTGACTTTC.

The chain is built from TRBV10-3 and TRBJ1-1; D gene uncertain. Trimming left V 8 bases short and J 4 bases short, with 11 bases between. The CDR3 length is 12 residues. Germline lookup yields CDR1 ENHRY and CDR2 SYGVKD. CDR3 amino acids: CAIVGLGTEAFF. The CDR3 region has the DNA TGTGCCATCGTGGGGTTAGGCACTGAAGCTTTCTTT.

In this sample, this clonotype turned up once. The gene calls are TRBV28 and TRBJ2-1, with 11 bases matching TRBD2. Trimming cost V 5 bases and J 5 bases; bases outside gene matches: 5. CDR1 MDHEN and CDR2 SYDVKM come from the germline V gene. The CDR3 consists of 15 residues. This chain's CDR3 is CASSETSGIHNEQFF. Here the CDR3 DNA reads TGTGCCAGCAGTGAGACTAGCGGGATCCACAATGAGCAGTTCTTC.

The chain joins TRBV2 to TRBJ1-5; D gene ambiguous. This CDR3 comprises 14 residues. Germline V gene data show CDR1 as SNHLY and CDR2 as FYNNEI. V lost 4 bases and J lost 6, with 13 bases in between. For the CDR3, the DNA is TGTGCCAGCAGTGGACTTACATTAGGTCAGCCCCAGCATTTT. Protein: CASSGLTLGQPQHF.

The CDR3 sequence is CASTTTGQPQHF. The CDR3 DNA reads as TGTGCCAGCACGACAACCGGTCAGCCCCAGCATTTT. The rearrangement uses TRBV28 and TRBJ1-5, with unresolved D. The CDR3 extends over 12 amino acids. The V gene's germline CDR1 is MDHEN and CDR2 SYDVKM. Between the trimmed V and J ends, which lost 7 bases and 6 bases, there was a span of 10 bases.

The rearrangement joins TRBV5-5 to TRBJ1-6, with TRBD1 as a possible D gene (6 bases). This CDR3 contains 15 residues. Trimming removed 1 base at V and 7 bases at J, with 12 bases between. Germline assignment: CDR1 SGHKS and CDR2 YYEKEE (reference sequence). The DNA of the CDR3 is TGTGCCAGCAGCTTGATGATAGGGGGGAATTCACCCCTCCACTTT. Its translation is CASSLMIGGNSPLHF.

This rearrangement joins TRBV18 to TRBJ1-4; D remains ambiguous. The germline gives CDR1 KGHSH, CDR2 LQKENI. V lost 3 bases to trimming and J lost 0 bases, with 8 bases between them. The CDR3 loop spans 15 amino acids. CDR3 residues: CASSPDRSTNEKLFF. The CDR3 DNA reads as TGTGCCAGCTCACCGGACCGATCAACTAATGAAAAACTGTTTTTT.